This entry lists 32 T cell receptor beta chains sequenced from one sample in a study of shared clonotypes between healthy human individuals. The data were produced by immunoSEQ multiplex PCR, yet TCRdb's version contains in-frame clones alone and is incomplete. The sample gives about 2.1 million clones, around 95% of which show up once; roughly 1.7% is in the top ten. The naive CD8 population came from CD45RO-negative cells selected for CCR7, without terminally differentiated effector memory CD45RA+ cells. Sequencing was done on a sample of naive CD8+ T cells from PBMCs. The receptors shown here come from a man in his late teens or twenties in good health. Some clones in this sample may be carry-over from other donors' samples.

Comment on this clone: The same CDR3 arises from other DNA sequences in this sample as well. The V and J genes are TRBV27 and TRBJ2-7; tentative D call: TRBD1 (5 bases). The germline V gene has CDR1 MNHEY and CDR2 SMNVEV (reference sequence). V was pared by 3 bases and J by 3 bases, with 9 bases between. There are 13 residues in the CDR3. This CDR3 is CASSLGLNYEQYF. The CDR3 DNA reads TGTGCCAGCAGTTTGGGGCTTAACTACGAGCAGTACTTC.

This chain connects TRBV9 to TRBJ2-1; 11 bases line up with TRBD2. J gave up 10 bases and V 4 bases, and 10 bases lay outside the gene matches. There are 15 residues in the CDR3. The germline gives CDR1 SGDLS, CDR2 YYNGEE. The CDR3 reads CASSPSSGRKGEQFF. In nucleotides, the CDR3 is TGTGCCAGCAGCCCATCTAGCGGGAGGAAAGGCGAGCAGTTCTTC.

V and J are TRBV5-1 and TRBJ2-7, with D tentatively TRBD1 (5 bases). Trimming took 1 base from V and 7 from J, leaving 18 bases between them. The CDR3 has 15 amino acids. Per the germline V gene, CDR1 is SGHRS and CDR2 is YFSETQ. This chain's CDR3 is CASSLNSQGSLEQYF. For the CDR3, the DNA is TGCGCCAGCAGCTTGAATTCTCAGGGCAGCCTTGAGCAGTACTTC.

J is TRBJ1-2 and V is TRBV30; 10 bases are shared with TRBD1. The CDR3 totals 14 residues. From germline, CDR1 is GTSNPN and CDR2 SVGIG (reference sequence). The trim removed 3 bases at V and 6 bases at J, leaving 7 bases unmatched. The DNA of the CDR3 is TGTGCCTGGAGCCCGGGACAGGGGCCGGATGGCTACACCTTC. Protein sequence: CAWSPGQGPDGYTF. Full variable domain (rest looked up from reference TRBV30 and TRBJ1-2): SQTIHQWPATLVQPVGSPLSLECTVEGTSNPNLYWYRQAAGRGLQLLFYSVGIGQISSEVPQNLSASRPQDRQFILSSKKLLLSDSGFYLCAWSPGQGPDGYTFGSGTRLTVV.

This chain uses TRBV7-2 with TRBJ1-6; unclear D gene. CDR1 and CDR2 (germline): SGHTA, FQGNSA. This CDR3 comprises 14 residues. V lost 4 bases, J lost 7 bases, and 11 bases lay in between. The CDR3 loop is CASSSGGWNSPLHF. CDR3 in DNA: TGTGCCAGCAGCTCGGGAGGGTGGAATTCACCCCTCCACTTT.

Note on this clone: Other DNA sequences in the same sample also yield this CDR3. This chain connects TRBV27 to TRBJ2-7; TRBD2 aligns across 10 bases. The V segment lost 3 bases and the J segment 5 bases; nucleotides outside the gene matches: 7. The length of the CDR3 is 15 residues. Germline-derived CDR1 and CDR2 are MNHEY and SMNVEV (reference sequence). CDR3 in amino acids: CASSFLGLAGDEQYF. CDR3 bases: TGTGCCAGCAGTTTTCTTGGGCTAGCGGGAGACGAGCAGTACTTC.

The chain employs TRBV9 and TRBJ2-5; 7 nucleotides align to TRBD1. V shed 4 bases, J shed 1 base, and the junction held 10 bases outside the gene matches. Germline V lookup: CDR1 SGDLS, CDR2 YYNGEE. The CDR3 runs 16 residues. CDR3: CASSKHPRDSQETQYF. DNA for the CDR3: TGTGCCAGCAGCAAACATCCCCGGGACAGCCAAGAGACCCAGTACTTC. Together with reference TRBV9 and TRBJ2-5, the CDR3 gives the full variable domain: DSGVTQTPKHLITATGQRVTLRCSPRSGDLSVYWYQQSLDQGLQFLIQYYNGEERAKGNILERFSAQQFPDLHSELNLSSLELGDSALYFCASSKHPRDSQETQYFGPGTRLLVL.

This chain uses TRBV27 with TRBJ2-1; TRBD2 aligns across 9 bases. The CDR3 consists of 15 residues. The V segment lost 6 bases and the J segment 7 bases; nucleotides outside the gene matches: 10. The V gene's germline CDR1 is MNHEY and CDR2 SMNVEV (reference sequence). The DNA of the CDR3 is TGTGCCAGCAGGTTTAGCGGGAGAGGCTTGAATGAGCAGTTCTTC. Amino acid sequence: CASRFSGRGLNEQFF.

This clone appeared once. The rearrangement uses TRBV10-3 and TRBJ2-1; D may match TRBD1 or TRBD2 (5 bases each). Germline CDR1 ENHRY, CDR2 SYGVKD. Trimming took off 3 bases at V and 8 bases at J, with 14 bases between the two ends. CDR3 size: 14 residues. CDR3 coding DNA: TGTGCCATCAGTGACCCGGGACGGGAAGATGAGCAGTTCTTC. Protein product: CAISDPGREDEQFF.

The chain has TRBV6-5 and TRBJ1-5; TRBD1 agrees at 8 bases. The CDR3 runs 15 residues. V was pared by 8 bases and J by 1 base, with 7 bases of the junction left unmatched. Germline V lookup: CDR1 MNHEY, CDR2 SVGAGI. The CDR3 protein is CASSQGARSNQPQHF. The CDR3 DNA sequence: TGTGCCAGCTCTCAGGGGGCCAGGAGCAATCAGCCCCAGCATTTT.

The CDR3 loop reads CAWSGLSFQGVNYGYTF. As DNA, the CDR3 is TGTGCCTGGAGTGGTTTAAGTTTTCAGGGGGTCAACTATGGCTACACCTTC. This chain uses TRBV30 with TRBJ1-2, with 7 bases fitting TRBD1. The CDR3 sequence is 17 residues long. Germline V gene data show CDR1 as GTSNPN and CDR2 as SVGIG (reference sequence). After removal of 1 base from V and 2 bases from J, the junction contained 13 bases not matched to a gene. Using reference TRBV30 and TRBJ1-2 for the parts outside the CDR3, the full variable domain is SQTIHQWPATLVQPVGSPLSLECTVEGTSNPNLYWYRQAAGRGLQLLFYSVGIGQISSEVPQNLSASRPQDRQFILSSKKLLLSDSGFYLCAWSGLSFQGVNYGYTFGSGTRLTVV.

V gene TRBV13 combines with J gene TRBJ1-3; 7 bases are shared with TRBD1. The trim removed 4 bases at V and 2 bases at J, leaving 2 bases unmatched. The CDR3 extends over 14 amino acids. CDR1 and CDR2 from the germline V gene are PRHDT and FYEKMQ (reference sequence). The CDR3: CASSSGQAGNTIYF. The DNA for the CDR3 is TGTGCCAGCAGCTCCGGACAGGCTGGAAACACCATATATTTT.

This sequence joins TRBV19 and TRBJ2-3, with D uncertain. CDR3 length equals 15 residues. Germline V gives CDR1 LNHDA, CDR2 SQIVND (reference sequence). The V end lost 3 bases, the J end lost 0 bases, and 10 bases lay between the germline ends. CDR3 in DNA: TGTGCCAGTAGTATCTCCAGCGCTAGCACAGATACGCAGTATTTT. This sequence encodes CASSISSASTDTQYF.

The chain has TRBV28 and TRBJ1-1, with a tentative D call TRBD1 (5 bases). Trimming took off 2 bases at V and 7 bases at J, with 23 bases between the two ends. Germline CDR1 reads MDHEN; CDR2 reads SYDVKM. This CDR3 spans 17 amino acids. The CDR3 sequence is CASSLGTGIFGSGEAFF. The CDR3 bases are TGTGCCAGCAGTTTAGGAACAGGAATCTTCGGCAGTGGTGAAGCTTTCTTT.

This rearrangement joins TRBV4-3 to TRBJ2-1; D is uncertain. Germline V lookup: CDR1 LGHNA, CDR2 YSLEER. V lost 1 base and J lost 0, with 7 bases in between. There are 15 residues in the CDR3. The CDR3 nucleotides are TGCGCCAGCAGCCAAGTCATGATCTCCTACAATGAGCAGTTCTTC. Its protein is CASSQVMISYNEQFF.

The rearrangement uses TRBV11-2 and TRBJ2-1; D ambiguous. This CDR3 has 15 amino acids. The germline V gene has CDR1 SGHAT and CDR2 FQNNGV. V lost 1 base and J lost 7, with 14 bases in between. The CDR3: CASSLVGRVGNEQFF. As DNA, the CDR3 is TGTGCCAGCAGCTTAGTCGGTCGGGTAGGGAATGAGCAGTTCTTC.

The V call is TRBV14, the J call TRBJ2-3, with 7 bases identical to TRBD2. Germline assignment: CDR1 SGHDN and CDR2 FVKESK. CDR3 length equals 16 residues. V was pared by 2 bases and J by 5 bases, with 10 bases of the junction left unmatched. The chain's CDR3 is CASSQRGGRSEDTQYF. CDR3 nucleotide sequence: TGTGCCAGCAGCCAACGGGGAGGGAGAAGTGAAGATACGCAGTATTTT.

The J gene is TRBJ2-2, the V gene TRBV7-9; TRBD1 is a possible D gene (5 bases). Germline lookup yields CDR1 SEHNR and CDR2 FQNEAQ (reference sequence). Trimming removed 5 bases at V and 0 bases at J, with 13 bases between. The CDR3 spans 16 residues. CDR3 residues: CASSQRGTANTGELFF. DNA of the CDR3: TGTGCCAGCAGCCAAAGGGGTACAGCGAACACCGGGGAGCTGTTTTTT.

This clone was seen only once. The chain carries TRBV7-9 and TRBJ1-5; 8 bases fit TRBD1. V shed 5 bases, J shed 4 bases, and the junction held 13 bases outside the gene matches. This CDR3 is built from 17 residues. Germline V gene data show CDR1 as SEHNR and CDR2 as FQNEAQ (reference sequence). CDR3 sequence: CASSHRQGARENQPQHF. CDR3 nucleotide sequence: TGTGCCAGCAGCCACCGCCAGGGGGCGCGGGAAAATCAGCCCCAGCATTTT.

The genes are TRBV4-1 and TRBJ1-5; D not certain. The V end lost 8 bases, the J end lost 6 bases, and 20 bases lay between the germline ends. This CDR3 spans 15 amino acids. From germline, CDR1 is MGHRA and CDR2 YSYEKL. CDR3 residues: CASQYSLDGRQPQHF. The CDR3 coding sequence is TGCGCCAGCCAGTATTCTTTGGACGGGCGTCAGCCCCAGCATTTT.

This clone appeared a single time. The V and J genes are TRBV5-1 and TRBJ2-3; possibly TRBD1 for D (6 bases). Germline V lookup: CDR1 SGHRS, CDR2 YFSETQ. With 4 bases removed from V and 4 bases from J, the gap between germline ends came to 10 bases. The CDR3 has 13 residues. CDR3 nucleotides: TGCGCCAGCAGCCACAGGGTTTCAGATACGCAGTATTTT. Amino acids: CASSHRVSDTQYF. Using reference TRBV5-1 and TRBJ2-3 for the parts outside the CDR3, the full variable domain is KAGVTQTPRYLIKTRGQQVTLSCSPISGHRSVSWYQQTPGQGLQFLFEYFSETQRNKGNFPGRFSGRQFSNSRSEMNVSTLELGDSALYLCASSHRVSDTQYFGPGTRLTVL.

The chain recombines TRBV19 with TRBJ2-3; 7 bases are shared with TRBD2. This CDR3 has 14 amino acids. CDR1 is LNHDA, CDR2 SQIVND, per germline (reference sequence). V was clipped by 2 bases and J by 5 bases; unmatched bases: 4. The CDR3 reads CASSIRSGKDTQYF. CDR3 nucleotides: TGTGCCAGTAGTATACGAAGCGGGAAAGATACGCAGTATTTT. The whole variable domain, remainder taken from reference TRBV19 and TRBJ2-3, is DGGITQSPKYLFRKEGQNVTLSCEQNLNHDAMYWYRQDPGQGLRLIYYSQIVNDFQKGDIAEGYSVSREKKESFPLTVTSAQKNPTAFYLCASSIRSGKDTQYFGPGTRLTVL.

A single count supports this clone. The V gene is TRBV7-9, the J gene TRBJ2-3, with 8 nucleotides matching TRBD2. The germline gives CDR1 SEHNR, CDR2 FQNEAQ (reference sequence). The CDR3 is made up of 17 amino acids. The ends lost 2 bases at V and 2 bases at J; junction bases unmatched: 9. The CDR3 region has the DNA TGTGCCAGCAGCTTATCGAGTAGCGGGGTCTTCACAGATACGCAGTATTTT. Its translation: CASSLSSSGVFTDTQYF. Full variable domain (outside the CDR3, taken from reference TRBV7-9 and TRBJ2-3): DTGVSQNPRHKITKRGQNVTFRCDPISEHNRLYWYRQTLGQGPEFLTYFQNEAQLEKSRLLSDRFSAERPKGSFSTLEIQRTEQGDSAMYLCASSLSSSGVFTDTQYFGPGTRLTVL.

This sequence joins TRBV6-5 and TRBJ2-2; 7 nucleotides agree with TRBD1. The germline gives CDR1 MNHEY, CDR2 SVGAGI. The CDR3 is 14 residues long. With 5 bases clipped from V and 4 bases from J, the junction kept 4 bases outside the gene matches. The CDR3 coding sequence is TGTGCCAGCAGTCTGACAGGGCGCACCGGGGAGCTGTTTTTT. This codes for CASSLTGRTGELFF.

The chain uses TRBV27 and TRBJ2-1; no clear D. The CDR3 is made up of 13 amino acids. Germline assignment: CDR1 MNHEY and CDR2 SMNVEV (reference sequence). The V end lost 8 bases, the J end lost 4 bases, and 12 bases lay between the germline ends. CDR3 protein: CASWASKYNEQFF. For the CDR3, the DNA is TGTGCCAGCTGGGCGTCCAAATACAATGAGCAGTTCTTC.

J is TRBJ2-1 and V is TRBV5-1; either TRBD1 or TRBD2 may fit D (6 bases each). Germline V CDR1 and CDR2: SGHRS, YFSETQ. Trimming shortened V by 4 bases and J by 9 bases, and 11 bases separated the two germline ends. CDR3 length: 12 residues. In nucleotides, the CDR3 is TGCGCCAGCAGCCTGGAGGGGGGTGAGCAGTTCTTC. Its protein is CASSLEGGEQFF.

This clone was seen only once. The V and J genes are TRBV19 and TRBJ2-7; 8 bases are shared with TRBD2. This CDR3 spans 15 amino acids. CDR1 is LNHDA, CDR2 SQIVND, per germline (reference sequence). Losses at the gene ends were 6 bases for V and 1 base for J; bases not matched to a gene: 8. CDR3 sequence reads: CASSWGTSGSYEQYF. The CDR3 DNA follows: TGTGCCAGTAGCTGGGGAACTAGCGGTTCCTACGAGCAGTACTTC.

The chain carries TRBV9 and TRBJ1-2, with 7 bases identical to TRBD1. CDR3 length: 11 amino acids. V lost 5 bases to trimming and J lost 8 bases; unmatched junction nucleotides: 3. From germline, CDR1 is SGDLS and CDR2 YYNGEE. The CDR3 reads CASSDRAGYTF. CDR3 DNA sequence: TGTGCCAGCAGTGACAGGGCCGGCTACACCTTC. The full variable domain, rest sourced from reference TRBV9 and TRBJ1-2, is DSGVTQTPKHLITATGQRVTLRCSPRSGDLSVYWYQQSLDQGLQFLIQYYNGEERAKGNILERFSAQQFPDLHSELNLSSLELGDSALYFCASSDRAGYTFGSGTRLTVV.

The chain combines TRBV6-5 with TRBJ1-5, with 9 bases identical to TRBD1. The germline V gene has CDR1 MNHEY and CDR2 SVGAGI. This CDR3 has 15 residues. The trim removed 7 bases at V and 3 bases at J, leaving 7 bases unmatched. CDR3: CASTPGQGYNQPQHF. CDR3 bases: TGTGCCAGCACCCCGGGACAGGGATACAATCAGCCCCAGCATTTT.

The chain employs TRBV4-1 and TRBJ2-7; D perhaps matches TRBD2 (6 bases). Germline V gene lookup returns CDR1 MGHRA and CDR2 YSYEKL. Between the trimmed V and J ends, which lost 0 bases and 3 bases, there was a span of 12 bases. The CDR3 sequence is 15 residues long. The DNA for the CDR3 is TGCGCCAGCAGCCAAGATAGCGGAGGGGACTACGAGCAGTACTTC. Translation: CASSQDSGGDYEQYF.

V and J are TRBV5-4 and TRBJ2-3, with D perhaps matching TRBD1 (6 bases). Germline loops: CDR1 SGHNT, CDR2 YYREEE (reference sequence). The CDR3 is made up of 14 amino acids. V was shortened by 7 bases and J by 4 bases, with 16 bases between the two germline ends. CDR3 in DNA: TGTGCCAGCTGGGGGCCAGGGCCCGCAGATACGCAGTATTTT. Protein: CASWGPGPADTQYF.

The rearrangement links TRBV4-2 to TRBJ2-2; 16 positions agree with TRBD2. J gave up 6 bases and V 3 bases, and 13 bases lay outside the gene matches. Germline CDR1 reads LGHNA; CDR2 reads YNFKEQ. The CDR3 has 20 amino acids. Here the CDR3 reads CASSQSPPGLAGGPSGELFF. DNA of the CDR3: TGTGCCAGCAGCCAGAGCCCCCCGGGACTAGCGGGAGGGCCGTCCGGGGAGCTGTTTTTT.